One sample yielded the 32 T cell receptor beta chains listed below, sequenced in a study of identical twins. TCRdb recomputed calls from the 5' RACE reads with MiXCR, one row per CDR3 protein. The profile covers 700,000 or so distinct CDR3 sequences, with over 8.5% appearing a single time and about 0.98% taken by the ten largest. A further study also used this sample, focusing on yellow fever vaccine responses in identical twins.

Specimen: PBMCs. The receptors derive from a woman between 18 and 29 years old in good health.

This clonotype has at least ten counts. The chain combines TRBV7-2 with TRBJ2-7; TRBD1 matches 8 bases. This CDR3 has 13 residues. V lost 2 bases, J lost 5 bases, and 2 bases stayed unmatched. Germline values: CDR1 SGHTA, CDR2 FQGNSA. The CDR3 sequence: CASSLNRGNEQYF. In nucleotides, the CDR3 is TGTGCCAGCAGCTTAAACAGGGGGAACGAGCAGTACTTC.

The chain uses TRBV19 and TRBJ2-5; 8 nucleotides match TRBD2. This CDR3 has 14 residues. Losses at the gene ends were 6 bases for V and 5 bases for J; bases not matched to a gene: 8. Germline lookup yields CDR1 LNHDA and CDR2 SQIVND (reference sequence). CDR3 region: CASRPGGPRETQYF. In nucleotides, the CDR3 is TGTGCCAGTAGGCCGGGAGGGCCTCGGGAGACCCAGTACTTC.

The V gene is TRBV5-1, the J gene TRBJ2-7; 9 positions agree with TRBD1. Germline-derived CDR1 and CDR2 are SGHRS and YFSETQ. The CDR3 loop spans 14 amino acids. V gave up 4 bases and J gave up 5 bases; unmatched junction bases: 7. The CDR3 here is CASSQGQGRDEQYF. For the CDR3, the DNA is TGCGCCAGCAGCCAAGGACAGGGGCGGGACGAGCAGTACTTC. The full variable domain, with the rest looked up from reference TRBV5-1 and TRBJ2-7, is KAGVTQTPRYLIKTRGQQVTLSCSPISGHRSVSWYQQTPGQGLQFLFEYFSETQRNKGNFPGRFSGRQFSNSRSEMNVSTLELGDSALYLCASSQGQGRDEQYFGPGTRLTVT.

The chain employs TRBV19 and TRBJ2-2; D call uncertain. The CDR3 covers 15 residues. V was trimmed by 3 bases and J by 2 bases, leaving 10 bases between them. Germline V gene data show CDR1 as LNHDA and CDR2 as SQIVND (reference sequence). The CDR3 protein is CASSIAGINTGELFF. CDR3 sequence (DNA): TGTGCCAGTAGTATCGCTGGAATTAACACCGGGGAGCTGTTTTTT. Looking up the rest from reference TRBV19 and TRBJ2-2 gives the full variable domain: DGGITQSPKYLFRKEGQNVTLSCEQNLNHDAMYWYRQDPGQGLRLIYYSQIVNDFQKGDIAEGYSVSREKKESFPLTVTSAQKNPTAFYLCASSIAGINTGELFFGEGSRLTVL.

Only a few counts were recorded for this clonotype. This chain links TRBV11-2 with TRBJ1-1, with 7 positions matching TRBD1. The CDR3 extends over 13 amino acids. CDR1 is SGHAT and CDR2 is FQNNGV in the germline V gene. J lost 11 bases, V lost 4 bases, and 10 bases had no gene match. CDR3 sequence reads: CASSSGQAVRAFF. The CDR3 DNA reads as TGTGCCAGCAGCTCTGGACAGGCCGTCAGGGCTTTCTTT.

This clonotype was observed once. The chain joins TRBV7-2 to TRBJ2-4; 7 bases fit TRBD2. V dropped 0 bases and J dropped 2; count of bases not matched to a gene: 7. The length of the CDR3 is 17 residues. Per the germline V gene, CDR1 is SGHTA and CDR2 is FQGNSA. As DNA, the CDR3 is TGTGCCAGCAGCTTAGCGTGGGCTAGCGGACCCAAAAACATTCAGTACTTC. Its translation: CASSLAWASGPKNIQYF.

The V call is TRBV11-2, the J call TRBJ2-3, with 12 bases lining up with TRBD2. Per the germline V gene, CDR1 is SGHAT and CDR2 is FQNNGV. With V trimmed by 5 bases and J by 0 bases, 0 bases remained unmatched. The CDR3 covers 15 residues. CDR3 sequence reads: CASSTSGRSTDTQYF. CDR3 coding DNA: TGTGCCAGCAGCACTAGCGGGAGGAGCACAGATACGCAGTATTTT.

The chain is built from TRBV7-9 and TRBJ1-6; 9 bases line up with TRBD1. CDR1 and CDR2 (germline): SEHNR, FQNEAQ (reference sequence). V lost 1 base, J lost 8 bases, and 3 bases stayed unmatched. The CDR3 totals 15 residues. CDR3 nucleotides: TGTGCCAGCAGCTTAGAACAGGGGGCGTATTCACCCCTCCACTTT. This translates into CASSLEQGAYSPLHF.

This clonotype was seen at least ten times. The V call is TRBV29-1, the J call TRBJ2-1; D possibly corresponds to TRBD1 (5 bases). Trimming removed 8 bases from V and 7 bases from J, with 15 bases in between. This CDR3 region has 12 residues. The germline gives CDR1 SQVTM, CDR2 ANQGSEA. This CDR3 is CSTPWGGNEQFF. CDR3 nucleotides: TGCAGCACCCCCTGGGGCGGTAATGAGCAGTTCTTC.

The chain recombines TRBV3-1 with TRBJ2-1; weak D call: TRBD2 (7 bases). There are 14 residues in the CDR3. Germline CDR1 is LGHDT and CDR2 is YNNKEL (reference sequence). V was cut by 0 bases and J by 10 bases, with 13 bases left in between. CDR3 amino acids: CASSQESRGGEQFF. In DNA, the CDR3 is TGTGCCAGCAGCCAAGAGTCTAGGGGGGGCGAGCAGTTCTTC.

This clonotype has ten or more counts. The chain recombines TRBV6-1 with TRBJ1-2; 10 nucleotides align to TRBD1. Germline values: CDR1 MNHNS, CDR2 SASEGT. The ends lost 7 bases at V and 7 bases at J; junction bases unmatched: 6. The length of the CDR3 is 13 residues. CDR3 loop: CASTPGQGGGYTF. The CDR3, as DNA: TGTGCCAGCACCCCAGGACAGGGGGGTGGCTACACCTTC.

In its sample, this clonotype was seen a few times. The rearrangement uses TRBV6-1 and TRBJ1-1; 8 bases agree with TRBD1. V shed 2 bases, J shed 7 bases, and the junction held 3 bases outside the gene matches. This CDR3 is 13 amino acids long. CDR1 and CDR2 (germline): MNHNS, SASEGT. The CDR3 DNA reads as TGTGCCAGCAGTGAAACAGGGGGGGGTGAAGCTTTCTTT. Its translation is CASSETGGGEAFF.

The chain carries TRBV11-2 and TRBJ1-6; tentative D call: TRBD1 (5 bases). Trimming pared 7 bases from V and 4 bases from J, leaving 14 bases between. Germline lookup yields CDR1 SGHAT and CDR2 FQNNGV. CDR3 length: 15 amino acids. In DNA, the CDR3 is TGTGCCAGCAACGAGAGACAGCAGTATAATTCACCCCTCCACTTT. The encoded protein is CASNERQQYNSPLHF.

This clonotype was recorded at least ten times. The chain employs TRBV25-1 and TRBJ1-2, with 9 bases identical to TRBD1. V dropped 6 bases and J dropped 3; count of bases not matched to a gene: 5. The CDR3 is 14 residues long. Germline assignment: CDR1 MGHDK and CDR2 SYGVNS. Here the CDR3 DNA reads TGTGCCAGCAGCCTGGGACAGGGCTACTATGGCTACACCTTC. Encoded protein: CASSLGQGYYGYTF.

This clonotype showed up just a few times. J is TRBJ2-2 and V is TRBV9; D might be TRBD1 or TRBD2, each matching 5 bases. Between the trimmed V and J ends, which lost 1 base and 2 bases, there was a span of 12 bases. This CDR3 is 16 amino acids long. The germline V gene encodes CDR1 SGDLS and CDR2 YYNGEE. The CDR3 DNA reads TGTGCCAGCAGCGTACCCGAACGGGGCAACACCGGGGAGCTGTTTTTT. Its protein is CASSVPERGNTGELFF.

A few counts support this clonotype. This chain uses TRBV7-3 with TRBJ2-1; possibly TRBD1 for D (5 bases). The CDR3 spans 14 residues. V dropped 1 base and J dropped 4 bases, with 8 bases sitting between them. Looked up from germline, CDR1 is SGHTA and CDR2 is FQGTGA. The CDR3 protein is CASSLNSGYNEQFF. The DNA of the CDR3 is TGTGCCAGCAGCTTAAACTCAGGGTACAATGAGCAGTTCTTC.

The chain combines TRBV5-6 with TRBJ2-1, with 9 positions matching TRBD2. There are 13 residues in the CDR3. After removal of 1 base from V and 9 bases from J, the junction contained 2 bases not matched to a gene. Germline lookup yields CDR1 SGHDT and CDR2 YYEEEE. CDR3 nucleotides: TGTGCCAGCAGCTTGCTAGCGGGGACTGAGCAGTTCTTC. This gives the protein CASSLLAGTEQFF.

This chain uses TRBV20-1 with TRBJ2-3, with D maybe TRBD1 (6 bases). V was cut by 1 base and J by 0 bases, with 11 bases left in between. The CDR3 extends over 15 amino acids. From germline, CDR1 is DFQATT and CDR2 SNEGSKA (reference sequence). The CDR3, as DNA: TGCAGTGCTAGAGGGGACACAAAAAGCACAGATACGCAGTATTTT. Translated, it gives CSARGDTKSTDTQYF.

The V call is TRBV20-1, the J call TRBJ2-5; no definite D call. The V and J ends lost 4 bases and 2 bases respectively, with 14 bases between them. Germline assignment: CDR1 DFQATT and CDR2 SNEGSKA (reference sequence). The CDR3 is 14 amino acids. In nucleotides, the CDR3 is TGCAGTGCTACCCCTCTCTCCCAGCAAGAGACCCAGTACTTC. Translated, it gives CSATPLSQQETQYF.

The table lists this clonotype with a few counts. The chain carries TRBV29-1 and TRBJ2-7, with 8 bases identical to TRBD1. The junction had 9 bases not matched to a gene; V was cut back by 6 bases and J by 5 bases. Germline V gene sequence: CDR1 SQVTM, CDR2 ANQGSEA. The CDR3 extends over 13 amino acids. The CDR3 is CSVSARGLDEQYF. The CDR3, as DNA: TGCAGCGTAAGTGCCAGGGGGCTCGACGAGCAGTACTTC.

This clonotype was observed at least ten times. This chain links TRBV28 with TRBJ1-1; 9 bases agree with TRBD1. The V segment lost 5 bases and the J segment 4 bases; nucleotides outside the gene matches: 8. Germline assignment: CDR1 MDHEN and CDR2 SYDVKM. The CDR3 contains 15 residues. The CDR3 nucleotides are TGTGCCAGCAGTGGTACCGGGACAGGGTCCACTGAAGCTTTCTTT. Protein: CASSGTGTGSTEAFF.

This clonotype was counted ten times or more. The V call is TRBV7-2, the J call TRBJ1-5; no reliable D call. The CDR3 is made up of 16 amino acids. The V end lost 5 bases, the J end lost 5 bases, and 19 bases lay between the germline ends. Germline assignment: CDR1 SGHTA and CDR2 FQGNSA. Here the CDR3 DNA reads TGTGCCAGCAGCCTACGCGGCAGTGCGGGCGATCAGCCCCAGCATTTT. Its translation is CASSLRGSAGDQPQHF.

This clonotype has only a few counts. V is TRBV7-9 and J is TRBJ1-2; no clear D. Trimming stripped 1 base from V and 7 bases from J, with 10 bases between. Germline values: CDR1 SEHNR, CDR2 FQNEAQ (reference sequence). This CDR3 is 13 amino acids long. The CDR3: CASSLVERGGYTF. CDR3 DNA: TGTGCCAGCAGCTTAGTTGAAAGAGGTGGCTACACCTTC.

The genes are TRBV29-1 and TRBJ2-1; 11 nucleotides agree with TRBD2. The junction had 11 bases not matched to a gene; V was cut back by 7 bases and J by 9 bases. Looked up from germline, CDR1 is SQVTM and CDR2 is ANQGSEA. The length of the CDR3 is 14 residues. The CDR3 protein is CSAYSGRAGGEQFF. CDR3 nucleotides: TGCAGCGCTTATAGCGGGAGGGCCGGTGGTGAGCAGTTCTTC.

This sequence joins TRBV6-2 or TRBV6-3 and TRBJ2-3; TRBD1 is a possible D gene (5 bases). V dropped 2 bases and J dropped 1 base, with 16 bases sitting between them. The CDR3 loop spans 17 amino acids. Germline V lookup: CDR1 MNHEY, CDR2 SVGEGT. The CDR3 bases are TGTGCCAGCAGTTACCAGGGCTCCTTTTTGGGCACAGATACGCAGTATTTT. It translates to CASSYQGSFLGTDTQYF.

The chain joins TRBV10-2 to TRBJ2-7, with D unresolved. There are 13 residues in the CDR3. V lost 3 bases, J lost 4 bases, and 10 bases lay in between. Germline loops: CDR1 WSHSY, CDR2 SAAADI. CDR3 bases: TGCGCCAGCAGTGAATGGAAGGGATACGAGCAGTACTTC. Its translation is CASSEWKGYEQYF.

This clonotype has ten or more counts. The chain joins TRBV5-1 to TRBJ2-3; 8 nucleotides align to TRBD2. Per the germline V gene, CDR1 is SGHRS and CDR2 is YFSETQ. With 0 bases clipped from V and 1 base from J, the junction kept 4 bases outside the gene matches. This CDR3 comprises 16 residues. In DNA, the CDR3 is TGCGCCAGCAGCTTGGACATGCGGGGGGGCACAGATACGCAGTATTTT. Its protein is CASSLDMRGGTDTQYF.

The gene calls are TRBV12-3 or TRBV12-4 and TRBJ2-7; TRBD1 might be the D (5 bases). V was clipped by 3 bases and J by 6 bases, with 18 bases between them. The CDR3 runs 15 residues. CDR3 nucleotide sequence: TGTGCCAGCAGTTTGGGGCAGCTCGATCATTGCGAGCAGTACTTC. Protein product: CASSLGQLDHCEQYF.

In its sample, this clonotype was seen a few times. One junction end does not reproduce the germline sequence, and a read error may be involved. This chain joins TRBV12-3 or TRBV12-4 and TRBJ2-1; D remains ambiguous. The CDR3 contains 14 residues. DNA for the CDR3: TGTGCCAGCACCCCGGCTGGCTGGAACAAGGAGCAGTTCTTC. Translated, it gives CASTPAGWNKEQFF.

V usage is TRBV7-3 and J usage is TRBJ2-5; D possibly uses TRBD1 or TRBD2 (6 bases each). The CDR3 length is 16 residues. The V gene lost 0 bases and the J gene lost 4 bases, with 15 bases spanning the gap. Germline V CDR1 and CDR2: SGHTA, FQGTGA. CDR3 DNA: TGTGCCAGCAGCTTAACCGGTCGGGGGCAAGGAGAGACCCAGTACTTC. It translates to CASSLTGRGQGETQYF.

Regarding this clonotype: The final CDR3 position lacks the conserved phenylalanine or tryptophan, pointing to a likely read error. The limits of the CDR3 on the DNA are not certain, so only TCRdb's listed CDR3 is given. The chain uses TRBV21-1 and TRBJ2-5; TRBD2 reflects the table's D call only, with no check against the DNA. TRBV21-1 is a pseudogene. The CDR3 contains 10 residues when both ends are counted. This CDR3 is CASRDERDYL.

The J gene is TRBJ2-2, the V gene TRBV5-1, with 10 bases fitting TRBD2. The CDR3 is 16 residues long. From germline, CDR1 is SGHRS and CDR2 YFSETQ. V trimming: 4 bases; J trimming: 1 base; junction bases outside the gene matches: 4. CDR3 nucleotides: TGCGCCAGCAGCGGCGGACTAGCGGTGAACACCGGGGAGCTGTTTTTT. Translating gives CASSGGLAVNTGELFF.